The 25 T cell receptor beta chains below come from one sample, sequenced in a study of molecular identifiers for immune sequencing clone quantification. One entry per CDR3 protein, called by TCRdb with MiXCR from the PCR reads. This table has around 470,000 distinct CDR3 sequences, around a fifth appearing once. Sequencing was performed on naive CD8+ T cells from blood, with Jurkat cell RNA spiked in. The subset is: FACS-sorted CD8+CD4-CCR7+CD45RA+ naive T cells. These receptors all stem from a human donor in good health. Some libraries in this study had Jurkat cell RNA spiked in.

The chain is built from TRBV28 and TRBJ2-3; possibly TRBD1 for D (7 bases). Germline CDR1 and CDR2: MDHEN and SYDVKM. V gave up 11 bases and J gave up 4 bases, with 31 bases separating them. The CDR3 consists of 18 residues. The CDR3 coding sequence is TGTGCCGGCGCAGCAAGGGGCCAGGGGGGCGCATCGTCAGATACGCAGTATTTT. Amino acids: CAGAARGQGGASSDTQYF.

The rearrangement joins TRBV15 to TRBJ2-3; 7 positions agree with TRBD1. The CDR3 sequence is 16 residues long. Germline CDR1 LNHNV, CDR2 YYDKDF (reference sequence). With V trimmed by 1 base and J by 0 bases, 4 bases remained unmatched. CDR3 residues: CATSRGIQGSTDTQYF. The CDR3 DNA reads TGTGCCACCAGCAGAGGAATACAGGGGAGCACAGATACGCAGTATTTT.

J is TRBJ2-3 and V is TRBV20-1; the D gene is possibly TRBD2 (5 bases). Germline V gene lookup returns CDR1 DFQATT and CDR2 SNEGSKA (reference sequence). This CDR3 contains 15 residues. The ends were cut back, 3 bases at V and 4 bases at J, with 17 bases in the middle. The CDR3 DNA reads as TGCAGTGCTAGGGCGATGTTAGGGAGAGCAGATACGCAGTATTTT. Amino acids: CSARAMLGRADTQYF.

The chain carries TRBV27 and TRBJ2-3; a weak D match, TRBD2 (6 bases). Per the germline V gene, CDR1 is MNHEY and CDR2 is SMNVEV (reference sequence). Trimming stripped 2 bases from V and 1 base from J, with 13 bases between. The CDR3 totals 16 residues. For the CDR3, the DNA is TGTGCCAGCAGTTTAGGGGTCGCGGGGCGCACAGATACGCAGTATTTT. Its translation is CASSLGVAGRTDTQYF.

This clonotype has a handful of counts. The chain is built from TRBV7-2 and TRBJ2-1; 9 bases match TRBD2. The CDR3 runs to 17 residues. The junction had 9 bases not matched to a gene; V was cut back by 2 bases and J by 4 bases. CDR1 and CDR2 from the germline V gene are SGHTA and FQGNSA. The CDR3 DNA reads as TGTGCCAGCAGCTTATTGGGTAGCGGGAGTTTATACAATGAGCAGTTCTTC. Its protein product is CASSLLGSGSLYNEQFF.

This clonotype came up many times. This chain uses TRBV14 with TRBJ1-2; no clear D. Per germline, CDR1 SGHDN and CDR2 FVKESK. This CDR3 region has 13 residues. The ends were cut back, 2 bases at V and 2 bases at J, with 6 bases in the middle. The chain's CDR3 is CASSQLQNYGYTF. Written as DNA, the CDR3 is TGTGCCAGCAGCCAACTACAGAACTATGGCTACACCTTC.

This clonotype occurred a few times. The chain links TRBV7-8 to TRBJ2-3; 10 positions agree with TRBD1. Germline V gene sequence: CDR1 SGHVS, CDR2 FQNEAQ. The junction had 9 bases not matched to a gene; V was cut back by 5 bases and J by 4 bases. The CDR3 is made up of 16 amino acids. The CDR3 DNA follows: TGTGCCAGCAGCCCATCTCCGGGGACAGGGGCAGATACGCAGTATTTT. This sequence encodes CASSPSPGTGADTQYF.

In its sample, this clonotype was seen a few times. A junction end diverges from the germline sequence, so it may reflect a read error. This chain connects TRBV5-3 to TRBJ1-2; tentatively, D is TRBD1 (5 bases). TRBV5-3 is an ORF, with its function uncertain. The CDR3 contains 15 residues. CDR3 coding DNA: TGTGCCAGCAGCTTCACGGGACGGCGAACCTATGGCTACACCTTC. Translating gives CASSFTGRRTYGYTF.

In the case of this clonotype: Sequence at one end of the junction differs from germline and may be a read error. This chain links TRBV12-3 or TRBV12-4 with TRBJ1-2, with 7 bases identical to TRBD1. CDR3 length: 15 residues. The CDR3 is CAGSLVPTGYYGYTF. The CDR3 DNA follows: TGTGCCGGCAGTTTAGTTCCGACAGGGTACTATGGCTACACCTTC.

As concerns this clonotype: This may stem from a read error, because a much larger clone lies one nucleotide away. The CDR3: CASSRGLAGVRETQYF. The CDR3, as DNA: TGTGCCAGCAGCCGTGGACTAGCGGGAGTCCGCGAGACCCAGTACTTC. This chain uses TRBV7-9 with TRBJ2-5, with 13 bases identical to TRBD2. V shed 5 bases and J 5 bases; nucleotides not matched to a gene: 8. This CDR3 has 16 amino acids. Per the germline V gene, CDR1 is SEHNR and CDR2 is FQNEAQ (reference sequence).

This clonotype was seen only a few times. In nucleotides, the CDR3 is TGTGCCACCAGCAGAGATGTCGGCAGGGGGCACCACGAGCAGTACTTC. This sequence encodes CATSRDVGRGHHEQYF. This rearrangement joins TRBV15 to TRBJ2-7; 8 bases agree with TRBD1. There are 16 residues in the CDR3. CDR1 LNHNV and CDR2 YYDKDF come from the germline V gene (reference sequence). The trim removed 0 bases at V and 5 bases at J, leaving 9 bases unmatched.

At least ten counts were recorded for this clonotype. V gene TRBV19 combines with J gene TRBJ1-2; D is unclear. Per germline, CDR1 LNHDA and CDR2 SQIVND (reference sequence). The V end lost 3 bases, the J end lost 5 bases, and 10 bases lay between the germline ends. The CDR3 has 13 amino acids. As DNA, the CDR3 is TGTGCCAGTAGTATCAAGGTCGAGTATGGCTACACCTTC. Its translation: CASSIKVEYGYTF.

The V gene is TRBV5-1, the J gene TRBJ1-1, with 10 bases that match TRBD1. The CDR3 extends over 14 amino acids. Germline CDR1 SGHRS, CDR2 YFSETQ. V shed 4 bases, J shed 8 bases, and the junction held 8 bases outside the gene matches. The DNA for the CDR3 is TGCGCCAGCAGCCCGGGACAGGGGCCCGTGGAAGCTTTCTTT. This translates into CASSPGQGPVEAFF.

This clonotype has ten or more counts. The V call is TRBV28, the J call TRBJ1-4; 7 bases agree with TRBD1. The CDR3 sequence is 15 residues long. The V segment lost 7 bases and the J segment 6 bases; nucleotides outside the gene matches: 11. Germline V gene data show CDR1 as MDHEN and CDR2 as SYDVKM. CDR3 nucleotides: TGTGCCAGCAACCCCACAGGGGAAGTTGATGAAAAACTGTTTTTT. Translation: CASNPTGEVDEKLFF.

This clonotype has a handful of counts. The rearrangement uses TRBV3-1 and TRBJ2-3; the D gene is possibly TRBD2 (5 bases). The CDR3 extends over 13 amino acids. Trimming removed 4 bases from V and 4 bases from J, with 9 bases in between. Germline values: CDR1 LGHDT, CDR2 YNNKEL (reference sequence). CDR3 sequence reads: CASSPLEADTQYF. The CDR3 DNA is TGTGCCAGCAGCCCTCTGGAGGCAGATACGCAGTATTTT.

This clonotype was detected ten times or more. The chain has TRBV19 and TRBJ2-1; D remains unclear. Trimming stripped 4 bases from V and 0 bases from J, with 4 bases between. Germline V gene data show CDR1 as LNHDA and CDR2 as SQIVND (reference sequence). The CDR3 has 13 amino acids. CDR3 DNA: TGTGCCAGTAGTACAAGCTCCTACAATGAGCAGTTCTTC. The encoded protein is CASSTSSYNEQFF. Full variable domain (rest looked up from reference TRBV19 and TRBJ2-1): DGGITQSPKYLFRKEGQNVTLSCEQNLNHDAMYWYRQDPGQGLRLIYYSQIVNDFQKGDIAEGYSVSREKKESFPLTVTSAQKNPTAFYLCASSTSSYNEQFFGPGTRLTVL.

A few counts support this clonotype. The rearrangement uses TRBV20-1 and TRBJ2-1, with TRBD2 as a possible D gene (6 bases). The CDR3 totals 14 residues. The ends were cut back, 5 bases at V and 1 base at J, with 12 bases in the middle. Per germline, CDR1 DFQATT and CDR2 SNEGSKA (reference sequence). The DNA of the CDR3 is TGCAGTGCTCACGTGGGGGGATCCTACAATGAGCAGTTCTTC. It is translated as CSAHVGGSYNEQFF.

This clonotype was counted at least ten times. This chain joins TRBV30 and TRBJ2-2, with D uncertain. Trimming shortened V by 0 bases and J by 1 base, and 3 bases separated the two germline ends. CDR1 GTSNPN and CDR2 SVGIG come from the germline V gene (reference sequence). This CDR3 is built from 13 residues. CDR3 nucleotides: TGTGCCTGGAGTGTAGGGAACACCGGGGAGCTGTTTTTT. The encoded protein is CAWSVGNTGELFF.

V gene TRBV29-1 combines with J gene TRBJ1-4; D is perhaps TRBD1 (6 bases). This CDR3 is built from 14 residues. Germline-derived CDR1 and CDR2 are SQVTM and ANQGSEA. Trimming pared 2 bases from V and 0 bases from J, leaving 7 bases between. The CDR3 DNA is TGCAGCGTTGAATCAGGGGCAACTAATGAAAAACTGTTTTTT. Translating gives CSVESGATNEKLFF.

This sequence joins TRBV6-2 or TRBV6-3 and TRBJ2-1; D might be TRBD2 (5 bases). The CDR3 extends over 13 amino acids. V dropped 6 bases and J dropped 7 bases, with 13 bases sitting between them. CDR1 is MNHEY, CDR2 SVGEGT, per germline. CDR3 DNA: TGTGCCAGCAGCTATTACCCGGGGAATGAGCAGTTCTTC. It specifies CASSYYPGNEQFF.

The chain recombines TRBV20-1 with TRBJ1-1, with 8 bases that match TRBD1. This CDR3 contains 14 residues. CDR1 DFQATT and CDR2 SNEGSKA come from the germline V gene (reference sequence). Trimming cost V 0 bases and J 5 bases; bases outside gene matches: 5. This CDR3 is CSARDRGRGTEAFF. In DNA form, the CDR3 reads TGCAGTGCTAGAGACAGGGGGCGTGGTACTGAAGCTTTCTTT.

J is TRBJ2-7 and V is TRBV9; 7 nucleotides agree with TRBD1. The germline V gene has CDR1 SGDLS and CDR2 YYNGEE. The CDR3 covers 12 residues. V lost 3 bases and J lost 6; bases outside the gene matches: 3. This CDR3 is CASSGQGTEQYF. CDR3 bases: TGTGCCAGCAGCGGACAGGGAACCGAGCAGTACTTC.

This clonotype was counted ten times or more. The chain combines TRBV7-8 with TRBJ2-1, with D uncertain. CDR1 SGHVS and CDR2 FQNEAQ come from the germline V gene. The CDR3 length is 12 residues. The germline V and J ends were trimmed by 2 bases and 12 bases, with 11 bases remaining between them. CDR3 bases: TGTGCCAGCAGCTTAACCGTCTGGGTGCAGTTCTTC. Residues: CASSLTVWVQFF.

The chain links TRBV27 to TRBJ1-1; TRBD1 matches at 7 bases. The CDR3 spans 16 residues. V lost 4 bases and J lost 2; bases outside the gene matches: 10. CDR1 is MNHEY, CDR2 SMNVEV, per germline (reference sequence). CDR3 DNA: TGTGCCAGCAGTTCCTCCTTCGGGACAGTTAACACTGAAGCTTTCTTT. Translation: CASSSSFGTVNTEAFF.

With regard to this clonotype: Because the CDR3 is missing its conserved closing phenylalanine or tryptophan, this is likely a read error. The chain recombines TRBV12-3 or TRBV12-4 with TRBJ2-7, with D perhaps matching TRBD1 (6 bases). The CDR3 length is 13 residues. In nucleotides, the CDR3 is TGTGCCAGCAGTTCGGACAGCTCCGACGAGCAGTACTCC. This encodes CASSSDSSDEQYS.